This T cell receptor (beta chain) appears in the sequencing data of a study of identical twins. Germline V gene data show CDR1 as MGHDK and CDR2 as SYGVNS. The CDR3 is 15 amino acids. V was pared by 3 bases and J by 5 bases, with 9 bases of the junction left unmatched. A single record per CDR3 protein comes from TCRdb applying MiXCR to the 5' RACE reads. This table has under 500,000 distinct CDR3 sequences, over 11% appearing once. This clonotype has only a few counts. The data also belong to a second study, concerning yellow fever vaccine responses in identical twins.

The chain employs TRBV25-1 and TRBJ2-5; 7 nucleotides match TRBD2. The sequencing sample was made of CD4+ T cells sorted from blood. This receptor was identified in a woman between 18 and 30 years old in good health. In DNA form, the CDR3 reads TGTGCCAGCAGTGACATGGCAGGGAGGGTGGAGACCCAGTACTTC. Translating it yields CASSDMAGRVETQYF.